The 10 T cell receptor beta chains presented below share a single source sample, sequenced in a study of cytomegalovirus exposure and HLA in healthy donors. Clones were read by immunoSEQ multiplex PCR, and TCRdb kept only the in-frame ones, dropping some. The sample holds some 200,000 clones, approximately 89% seen once. The sequenced sample was PBMCs. The receptors shown here come from a man aged 25 to 40 in good health and CMV-seropositive.

The V call is TRBV4-3, the J call TRBJ1-1; D not certain. The CDR3 is 13 amino acids. CDR1 is LGHNA, CDR2 YSLEER, per germline. Trimming removed 1 base at V and 1 base at J, with 4 bases between. The CDR3 protein is CASSQGWNTEAFF. CDR3 nucleotide sequence: TGCGCCAGCAGCCAAGGGTGGAACACTGAAGCTTTCTTT.

CDR3 amino acids: CASSNPLAAGTDTQYF. The CDR3 DNA reads TGTGCCAGCAGTAACCCGCTAGCGGCTGGCACAGATACGCAGTATTTT. The genes are TRBV28 and TRBJ2-3, with 7 bases lining up with TRBD2. This CDR3 region has 16 residues. The ends lost 5 bases at V and 1 base at J; junction bases unmatched: 9. From germline, CDR1 is MDHEN and CDR2 SYDVKM.

This rearrangement joins TRBV5-4 to TRBJ2-5, with TRBD2 identical over 10 bases. Germline trimming cut 0 bases from V and 4 bases from J; bases unmatched to any gene: 6. Germline assignment: CDR1 SGHNT and CDR2 YYREEE (reference sequence). CDR3 length equals 16 residues. Here the CDR3 reads CASSLGASGRSETQYF. DNA for the CDR3: TGTGCCAGCAGCTTGGGGGCTAGCGGGAGATCAGAGACCCAGTACTTC.

The table lists this clone with a count of one. V usage is TRBV9 and J usage is TRBJ2-7, with no clear D. CDR3 length: 14 residues. Trimming left V 0 bases short and J 7 bases short, with 14 bases between. CDR1 and CDR2 (germline): SGDLS, YYNGEE. CDR3 loop: CASSVGPSRWEQYF. The CDR3 DNA sequence: TGTGCCAGCAGCGTAGGTCCCAGTAGGTGGGAGCAGTACTTC. Full variable domain (remainder filled in from reference TRBV9 and TRBJ2-7): DSGVTQTPKHLITATGQRVTLRCSPRSGDLSVYWYQQSLDQGLQFLIQYYNGEERAKGNILERFSAQQFPDLHSELNLSSLELGDSALYFCASSVGPSRWEQYFGPGTRLTVT.

V usage is TRBV11-1 and J usage is TRBJ2-7, with D unresolved. Germline CDR1 is SGHAT and CDR2 is FQDESV (reference sequence). The CDR3 runs to 15 residues. V was pared by 0 bases and J by 5 bases, with 14 bases between. The CDR3 reads CASSLAITSEDEQYF. The DNA for the CDR3 is TGTGCCAGCAGCTTAGCCATCACAAGTGAAGACGAGCAGTACTTC.

The chain uses TRBV5-5 and TRBJ1-4; D call uncertain. V lost 3 bases, J lost 8 bases, and 14 bases lay in between. The CDR3 is 14 amino acids. Germline values: CDR1 SGHKS, CDR2 YYEKEE (reference sequence). The CDR3 region is CASSYEVPGEKLFF. The CDR3 region has the DNA TGTGCCAGCAGCTATGAGGTGCCGGGGGAAAAACTGTTTTTT. The whole variable domain, remainder taken from reference TRBV5-5 and TRBJ1-4, is DAGVTQSPTHLIKTRGQQVTLRCSPISGHKSVSWYQQVLGQGPQFIFQYYEKEERGRGNFPDRFSARQFPNYSSELNVNALLLGDSALYLCASSYEVPGEKLFFGSGTQLSVL.

This sequence joins TRBV9 and TRBJ2-1, with a possible D match to TRBD2 (5 bases). The V end lost 4 bases, the J end lost 3 bases, and 14 bases lay between the germline ends. The CDR3 is 15 residues long. Germline V gene lookup returns CDR1 SGDLS and CDR2 YYNGEE. The CDR3 loop is CASSTLGGHYNEQFF. The DNA for the CDR3 is TGTGCCAGCAGCACCCTGGGCGGGCACTACAATGAGCAGTTCTTC.

The rearrangement joins TRBV28 to TRBJ2-2; TRBD2 agrees at 10 bases. The CDR3 sequence is 20 residues long. V was pared by 2 bases and J by 4 bases, with 16 bases of the junction left unmatched. Germline loops: CDR1 MDHEN, CDR2 SYDVKM. CDR3 DNA sequence: TGTGCCAGCAGTTTACCAATGGGGCAACAAGCGGGAGGGTTCACCGGGGAGCTGTTTTTT. Translated, it gives CASSLPMGQQAGGFTGELFF.

The chain joins TRBV29-1 to TRBJ2-7; D is ambiguous. There are 16 residues in the CDR3. Trimming left V 6 bases short and J 1 base short, with 22 bases between. Germline CDR1 reads SQVTM; CDR2 reads ANQGSEA. As DNA, the CDR3 is TGCAGCGTCCAGAATGTAGGAAGGGCGAGGTCCTACGAGCAGTACTTC. Translated, it gives CSVQNVGRARSYEQYF.

The V gene is TRBV11-2, the J gene TRBJ1-6, with D tentatively TRBD1 (6 bases). V was clipped by 0 bases and J by 7 bases, with 10 bases between them. This CDR3 has 15 residues. Germline CDR1 reads SGHAT; CDR2 reads FQNNGV. The CDR3 here is CASSLEGGYNSPLHF. CDR3 nucleotide sequence: TGTGCCAGCAGCTTAGAAGGGGGTTACAATTCACCCCTCCACTTT.